This T cell receptor (beta chain) was recovered during a study of glioma-infiltrating T cells. This clonotype was counted at least ten times. Amplification of TCR alpha and beta CDR3 regions from RNA used iRepertoire nested multiplex PCR. Tissue mRNA or PBMC total RNA, roughly 100-400 ng, went into one-step reverse transcription and amplification. MiXCR was run by TCRdb on the multiplex PCR reads, yielding one entry per CDR3 protein. The table has 150,000 to 200,000 distinct CDR3 sequences, 43% seen once; the top ten hold roughly 5.2%. V shed 6 bases, J shed 7 bases, and the junction held 13 bases outside the gene matches. Germline lookup yields CDR1 DFQATT and CDR2 SNEGSKA (reference sequence). The CDR3 runs 14 residues.

This clonotype originated in a human donor with low-grade glioma or glioblastoma, undergoing nonglioma brain surgery, or in good health (not recorded which). The source material was glioma tissue, nonneoplastic brain tissue, or PBMCs (not recorded which). The chain couples TRBV20-1 to TRBJ2-7; 9 bases line up with TRBD2. The CDR3 loop is CSAYRGLAGNEQYF. CDR3 DNA: TGCAGTGCGTATCGTGGGCTAGCGGGAAATGAGCAGTACTTC.